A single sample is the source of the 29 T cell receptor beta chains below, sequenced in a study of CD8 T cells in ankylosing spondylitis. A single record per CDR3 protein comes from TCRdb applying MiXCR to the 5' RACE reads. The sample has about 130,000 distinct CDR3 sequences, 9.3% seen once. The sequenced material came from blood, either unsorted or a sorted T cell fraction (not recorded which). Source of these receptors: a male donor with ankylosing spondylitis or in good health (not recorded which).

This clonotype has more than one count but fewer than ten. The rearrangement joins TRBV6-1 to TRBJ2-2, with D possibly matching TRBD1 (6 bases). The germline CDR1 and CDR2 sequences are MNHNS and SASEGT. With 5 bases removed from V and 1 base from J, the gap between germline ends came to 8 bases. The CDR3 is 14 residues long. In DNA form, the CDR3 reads TGTGCCAGCAGTAAGGGACAGAACACCGGGGAGCTGTTTTTT. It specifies CASSKGQNTGELFF.

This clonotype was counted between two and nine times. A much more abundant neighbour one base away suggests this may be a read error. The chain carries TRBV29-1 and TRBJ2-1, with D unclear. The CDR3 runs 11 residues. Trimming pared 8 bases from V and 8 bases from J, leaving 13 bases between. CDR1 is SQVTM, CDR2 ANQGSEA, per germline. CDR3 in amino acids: CSFVGAYEQFF. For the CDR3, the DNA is TGCAGCTTTGTCGGCGCGTATGAGCAGTTCTTC.

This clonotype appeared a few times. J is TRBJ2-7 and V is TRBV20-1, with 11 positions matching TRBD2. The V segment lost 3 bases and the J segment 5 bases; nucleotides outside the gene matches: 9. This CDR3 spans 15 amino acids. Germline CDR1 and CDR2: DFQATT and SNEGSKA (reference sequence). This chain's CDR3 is CSASPGLAGHNEQYF. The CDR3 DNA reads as TGCAGTGCTAGCCCCGGACTAGCGGGTCACAACGAGCAGTACTTC.

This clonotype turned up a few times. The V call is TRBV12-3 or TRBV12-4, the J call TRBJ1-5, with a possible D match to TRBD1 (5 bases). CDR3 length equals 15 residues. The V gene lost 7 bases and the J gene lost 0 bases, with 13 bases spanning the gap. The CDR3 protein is CASTKQAYSNQPQHF. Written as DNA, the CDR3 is TGTGCCAGCACCAAACAGGCCTATAGCAATCAGCCCCAGCATTTT.

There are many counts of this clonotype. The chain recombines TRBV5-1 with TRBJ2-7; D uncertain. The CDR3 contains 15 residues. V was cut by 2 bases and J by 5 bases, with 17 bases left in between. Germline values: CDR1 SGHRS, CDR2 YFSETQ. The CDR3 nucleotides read TGCGCCAGCAGCTTAACTTCTGGGTATGGCGACGAGCAGTACTTC. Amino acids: CASSLTSGYGDEQYF. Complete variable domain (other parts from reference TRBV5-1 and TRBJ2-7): KAGVTQTPRYLIKTRGQQVTLSCSPISGHRSVSWYQQTPGQGLQFLFEYFSETQRNKGNFPGRFSGRQFSNSRSEMNVSTLELGDSALYLCASSLTSGYGDEQYFGPGTRLTVT.

This CDR3 is CASSPGPGRASEQYF. The CDR3 nucleotides are TGCGCCAGCAGCCCAGGACCCGGACGCGCTAGCGAGCAGTACTTC. The V gene is TRBV5-1, the J gene TRBJ2-7; no clear D gene. V shed 4 bases and J shed 6 bases, with 20 bases lying between them. The CDR3 runs 15 residues. The germline V gene encodes CDR1 SGHRS and CDR2 YFSETQ.

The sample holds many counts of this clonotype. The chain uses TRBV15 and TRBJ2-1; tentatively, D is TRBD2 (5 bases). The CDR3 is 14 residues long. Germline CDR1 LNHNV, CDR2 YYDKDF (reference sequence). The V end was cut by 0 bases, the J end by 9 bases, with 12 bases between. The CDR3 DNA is TGTGCCACCAGCAGAGATGTGACTGGGAGTGAGCAGTTCTTC. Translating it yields CATSRDVTGSEQFF.

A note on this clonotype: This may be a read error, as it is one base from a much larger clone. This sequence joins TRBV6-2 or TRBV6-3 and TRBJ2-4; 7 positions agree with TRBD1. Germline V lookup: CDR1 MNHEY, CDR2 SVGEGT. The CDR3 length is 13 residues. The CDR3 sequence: CPSRKTGMDIQYF. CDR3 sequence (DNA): TGTCCCAGCAGGAAGACAGGGATGGACATTCAGTACTTC.

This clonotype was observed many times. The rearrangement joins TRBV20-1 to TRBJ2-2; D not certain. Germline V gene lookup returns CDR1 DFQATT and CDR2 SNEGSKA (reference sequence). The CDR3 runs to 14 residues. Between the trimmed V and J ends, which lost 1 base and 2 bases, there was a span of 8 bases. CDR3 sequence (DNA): TGCAGTGCTAGAGGGTGGGCCAACACCGGGGAGCTGTTTTTT. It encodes CSARGWANTGELFF.

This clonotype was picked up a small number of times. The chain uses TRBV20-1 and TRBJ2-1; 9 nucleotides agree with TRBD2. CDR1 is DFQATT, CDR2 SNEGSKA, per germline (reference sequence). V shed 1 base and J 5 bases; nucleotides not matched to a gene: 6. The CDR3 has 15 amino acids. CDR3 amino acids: CSARGGGRANNEQFF. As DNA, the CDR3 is TGCAGTGCTAGAGGGGGCGGGAGGGCCAACAATGAGCAGTTCTTC.

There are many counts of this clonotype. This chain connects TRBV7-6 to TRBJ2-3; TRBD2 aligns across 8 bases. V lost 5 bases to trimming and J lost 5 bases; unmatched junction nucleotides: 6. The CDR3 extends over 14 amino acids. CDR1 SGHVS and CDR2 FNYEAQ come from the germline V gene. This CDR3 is CASSPSAGGDTQYF. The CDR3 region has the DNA TGTGCCAGCAGCCCATCGGCGGGGGGAGATACGCAGTATTTT.

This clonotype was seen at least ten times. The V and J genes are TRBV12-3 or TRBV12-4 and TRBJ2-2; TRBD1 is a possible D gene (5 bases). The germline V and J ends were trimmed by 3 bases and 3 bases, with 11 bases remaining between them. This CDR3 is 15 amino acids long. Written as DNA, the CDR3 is TGTGCCAGCAGTTTTTACCGCAGGGACACCGGGGAGCTGTTTTTT. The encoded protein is CASSFYRRDTGELFF.

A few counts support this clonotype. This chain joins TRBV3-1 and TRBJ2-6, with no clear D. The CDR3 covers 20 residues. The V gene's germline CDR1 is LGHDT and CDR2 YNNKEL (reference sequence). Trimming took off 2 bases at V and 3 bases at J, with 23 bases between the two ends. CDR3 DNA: TGTGCCAGCAGCCAAAGCCAGTACGTCCGATGGGCTTATGGGGCCAACGTCCTGACTTTC. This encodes CASSQSQYVRWAYGANVLTF.

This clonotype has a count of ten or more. The CDR3 sequence is CASSRLRDRGDTGELFF. The CDR3 DNA reads TGTGCCAGCTCACGTCTCCGGGACAGGGGTGATACCGGGGAGCTGTTTTTT. The chain has TRBV18 and TRBJ2-2, with 10 bases identical to TRBD1. The V and J ends lost 4 bases and 5 bases, in that order; junction bases with no gene match: 10. CDR3 length: 17 residues. CDR1 KGHSH and CDR2 LQKENI come from the germline V gene. The whole variable domain, filled in from reference TRBV18 and TRBJ2-2, reads NAGVMQNPRHLVRRRGQEARLRCSPMKGHSHVYWYRQLPEEGLKFMVYLQKENIIDESGMPKERFSAEFPKEGPSILRIQQVVRGDSAAYFCASSRLRDRGDTGELFFGEGSRLTVL.

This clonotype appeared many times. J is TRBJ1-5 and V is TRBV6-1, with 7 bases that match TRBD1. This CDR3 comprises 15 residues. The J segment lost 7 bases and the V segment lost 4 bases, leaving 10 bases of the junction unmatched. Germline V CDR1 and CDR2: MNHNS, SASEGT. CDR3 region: CASSGSRQGQQPQHF. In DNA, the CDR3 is TGTGCCAGCAGTGGAAGCCGACAGGGCCAACAGCCCCAGCATTTT.

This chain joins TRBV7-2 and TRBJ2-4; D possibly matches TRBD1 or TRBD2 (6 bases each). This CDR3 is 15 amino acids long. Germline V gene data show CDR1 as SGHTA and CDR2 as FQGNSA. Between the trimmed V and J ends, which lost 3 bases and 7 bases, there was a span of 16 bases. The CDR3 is CASSLGGLVLNIQYF. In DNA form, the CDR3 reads TGTGCCAGCAGCTTGGGGGGCTTGGTTTTGAACATTCAGTACTTC.

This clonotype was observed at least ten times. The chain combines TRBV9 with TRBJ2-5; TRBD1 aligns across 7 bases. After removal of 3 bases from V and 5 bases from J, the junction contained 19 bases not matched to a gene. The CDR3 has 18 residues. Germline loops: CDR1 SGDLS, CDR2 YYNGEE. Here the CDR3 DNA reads TGTGCCAGCAGCGAGTGGGGCTCCGCGACAGGGCTGAGGGAGACCCAGTACTTC. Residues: CASSEWGSATGLRETQYF.

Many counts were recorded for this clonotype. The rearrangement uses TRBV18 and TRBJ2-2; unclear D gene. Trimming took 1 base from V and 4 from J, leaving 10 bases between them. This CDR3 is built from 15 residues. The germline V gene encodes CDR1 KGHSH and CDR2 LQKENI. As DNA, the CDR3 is TGTGCCAGCTCACCACGGATAACCGGCACCGGGGAGCTGTTTTTT. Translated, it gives CASSPRITGTGELFF.

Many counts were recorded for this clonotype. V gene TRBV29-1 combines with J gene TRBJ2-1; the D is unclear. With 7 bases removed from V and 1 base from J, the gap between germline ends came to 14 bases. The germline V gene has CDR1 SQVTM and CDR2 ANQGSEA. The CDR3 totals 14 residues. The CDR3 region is CSAELGMSYNEQFF. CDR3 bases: TGCAGCGCAGAGCTTGGTATGTCCTACAATGAGCAGTTCTTC.

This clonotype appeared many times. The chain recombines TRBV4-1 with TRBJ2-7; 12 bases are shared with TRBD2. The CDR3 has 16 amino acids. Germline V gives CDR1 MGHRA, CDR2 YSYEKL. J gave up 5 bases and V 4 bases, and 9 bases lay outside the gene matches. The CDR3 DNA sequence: TGCGCCAGCAGCCGACTAGCGGGAGATCTAGTCGACGAGCAGTACTTC. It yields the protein CASSRLAGDLVDEQYF.

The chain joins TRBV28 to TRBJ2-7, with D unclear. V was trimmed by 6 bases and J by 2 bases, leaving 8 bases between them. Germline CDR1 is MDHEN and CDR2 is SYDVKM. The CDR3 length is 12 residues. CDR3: CASRNRPYEQYF. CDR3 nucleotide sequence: TGTGCCAGCAGGAACAGACCCTACGAGCAGTACTTC.

CDR3 sequence (DNA): TGTGCCATCAGTGAGCCCCCGGGACAGGGTTGGGATTCACCCCTCCACTTT. It specifies CAISEPPGQGWDSPLHF. The rearrangement uses TRBV10-3 and TRBJ1-6, with 9 bases identical to TRBD1. The length of the CDR3 is 17 residues. The ends lost 2 bases at V and 8 bases at J; junction bases unmatched: 10. Germline loops: CDR1 ENHRY, CDR2 SYGVKD.

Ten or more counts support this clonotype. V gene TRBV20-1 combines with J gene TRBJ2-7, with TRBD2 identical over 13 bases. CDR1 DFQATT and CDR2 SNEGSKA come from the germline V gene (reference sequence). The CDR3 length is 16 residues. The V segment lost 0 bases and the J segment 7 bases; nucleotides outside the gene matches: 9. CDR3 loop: CSARDDGRGLAGEQYF. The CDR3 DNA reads TGCAGTGCTAGAGATGACGGGCGGGGACTAGCGGGAGAGCAGTACTTC.

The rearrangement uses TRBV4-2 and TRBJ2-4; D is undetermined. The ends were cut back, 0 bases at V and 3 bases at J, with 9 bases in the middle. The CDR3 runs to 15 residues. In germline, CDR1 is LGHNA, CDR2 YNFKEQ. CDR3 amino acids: CASSQDPWIKNIQYF. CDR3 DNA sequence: TGTGCCAGCAGCCAAGATCCTTGGATCAAAAACATTCAGTACTTC.

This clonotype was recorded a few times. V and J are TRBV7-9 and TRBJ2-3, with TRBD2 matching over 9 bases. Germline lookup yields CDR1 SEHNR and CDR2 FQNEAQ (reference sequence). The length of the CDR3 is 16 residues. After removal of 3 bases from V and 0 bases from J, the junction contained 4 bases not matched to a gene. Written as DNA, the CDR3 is TGTGCCAGCAGCTTCCCCACTAGCGGGAGCACAGATACGCAGTATTTT. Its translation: CASSFPTSGSTDTQYF.

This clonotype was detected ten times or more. Here the CDR3 reads CSATRLADYNEQFF. CDR3 coding DNA: TGCAGTGCTACTAGGCTAGCGGACTACAATGAGCAGTTCTTC. The chain carries TRBV20-1 and TRBJ2-1, with 7 bases fitting TRBD2. The CDR3 runs to 14 residues. V dropped 4 bases and J dropped 3; count of bases not matched to a gene: 6. Germline CDR1 is DFQATT and CDR2 is SNEGSKA (reference sequence).

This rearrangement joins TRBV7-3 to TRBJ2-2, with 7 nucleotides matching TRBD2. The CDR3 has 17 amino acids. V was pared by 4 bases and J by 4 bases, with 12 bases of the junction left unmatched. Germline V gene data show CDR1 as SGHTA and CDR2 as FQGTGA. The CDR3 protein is CASSSRTAGVSTGELFF. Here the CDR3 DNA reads TGTGCCAGCAGCTCACGTACGGCGGGAGTGAGCACCGGGGAGCTGTTTTTT.

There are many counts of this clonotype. The CDR3 here is CASSTGGGFYGYTF. The CDR3 DNA sequence: TGTGCCAGCAGCACCGGAGGGGGCTTCTATGGCTACACCTTC. The chain is built from TRBV7-9 and TRBJ1-2; 7 positions agree with TRBD1. The trim removed 5 bases at V and 4 bases at J, leaving 7 bases unmatched. The CDR3 length is 14 residues. Looked up from germline, CDR1 is SEHNR and CDR2 is FQNEAQ (reference sequence).

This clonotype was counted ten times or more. The CDR3 loop reads CASSQDPGTGSSYEQYF. CDR3 nucleotides: TGCGCCAGCAGCCAAGATCCCGGGACAGGGAGCTCCTACGAGCAGTACTTC. J is TRBJ2-7 and V is TRBV4-1; 9 bases match TRBD1. Germline loops: CDR1 MGHRA, CDR2 YSYEKL. The CDR3 covers 17 residues. Trimming at V came to 0 bases and at J to 0 bases, leaving 6 bases not matched to a gene.